These 2 T cell receptor beta chains originate from one sample sequenced in a study of cytomegalovirus exposure and HLA in healthy donors. Primers for the PCR totalled 60 Vbeta and 13 Jbeta. Some clones are missing from TCRdb's copy, which holds only in-frame ones; the method was immunoSEQ multiplex PCR. The sample holds around 120,000 clones, roughly 79% seen once. The material sequenced was PBMCs. The receptors shown here come from a man aged 18 to 35 in good health and CMV-seronegative.

This sequence joins TRBV27 and TRBJ1-4, with D tentatively TRBD1 (6 bases). V was trimmed by 3 bases and J by 6 bases, leaving 11 bases between them. Germline lookup yields CDR1 MNHEY and CDR2 SMNVEV (reference sequence). The CDR3 covers 14 residues. CDR3 region: CASSFQGRYEKLFF. In DNA, the CDR3 is TGTGCCAGCAGTTTCCAGGGGAGATATGAAAAACTGTTTTTT.

In regard to this clone: A read error may produce the germline difference seen at one junction end. This chain links TRBV7-7 with TRBJ2-5; 7 bases are a match to TRBD2. Germline V gene sequence: CDR1 SSHAT, CDR2 FNYEAQ (reference sequence). The CDR3 is 16 amino acids. The DNA for the CDR3 is TGTGCTAGCAGCCCATCTATGCGGGGGTACCAAGAGACCCAGTACTTC. Translated: CASSPSMRGYQETQYF.